The T cell receptor (beta chain) described here comes from a study of blood T cell repertoires in COVID-19. Across the whole study: Collection of acute and convalescent COVID-19 samples took place in the United States, Italy and Spain. In each case, the material was cDNA or gDNA derived from T cells, B-cell-depleted T cells, or PBMCs.

Germline V gene data show CDR1 as LNHDA and CDR2 as SQIVND (reference sequence). CDR3 length equals 14 residues. V lost 4 bases and J lost 7, with 16 bases in between. Original methodology: Quantification of nucleated cells was approximated via reference gene primer amplification. Assay used: immunoSEQ multiplex PCR; TCRdb lists only in-frame clones, some missing. V and J calls and clone size come straight from that table; D and trimming were deduced from the DNA. The sample has about 81,000 clones; 84% are singletons. The TCR originated in a human donor in a cohort sampled during active COVID-19. V is TRBV19 and J is TRBJ1-2, with D perhaps matching TRBD1 (5 bases). Sequencing input: peripheral blood. CDR3 nucleotides: TGTGCCAGTAGTAGCACTTCAGGGCGGTCTGGCTACACCTTC. The encoded protein is CASSSTSGRSGYTF.